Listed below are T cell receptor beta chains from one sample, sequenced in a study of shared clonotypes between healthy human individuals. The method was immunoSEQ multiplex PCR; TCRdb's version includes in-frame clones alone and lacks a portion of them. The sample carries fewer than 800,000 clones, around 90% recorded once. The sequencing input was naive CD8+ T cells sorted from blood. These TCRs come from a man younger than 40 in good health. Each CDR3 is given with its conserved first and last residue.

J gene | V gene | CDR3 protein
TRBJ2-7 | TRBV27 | CASSLTGGFYYEQYF
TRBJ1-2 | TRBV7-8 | CASSSQRGFNYGYTF
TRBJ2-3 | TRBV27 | CASSLSWTSPDTQYF
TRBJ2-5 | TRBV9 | CASSGGQRVPETQYF
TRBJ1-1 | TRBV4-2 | CASSQEVEMNTEAFF
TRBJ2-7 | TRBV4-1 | CASSPEQTGTSGYEQYF
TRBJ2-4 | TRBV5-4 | CASSLQGLENIQYF
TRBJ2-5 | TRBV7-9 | CASSFSRDETQYF
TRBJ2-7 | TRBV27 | CASRGLAYEQYF
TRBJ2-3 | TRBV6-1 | CASKPERFADTQYF
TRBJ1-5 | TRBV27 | CASSPLAGEGQPQHF
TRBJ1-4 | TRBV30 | CAWSQESRLFF
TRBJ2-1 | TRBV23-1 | CASSLDGTSSSYNEQFF
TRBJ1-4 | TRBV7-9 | CASSLSTGTNEKLFF
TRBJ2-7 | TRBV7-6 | CASSLGTGTSGRALEQYF
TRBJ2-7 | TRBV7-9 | CASSPGEYEQYF
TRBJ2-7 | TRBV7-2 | CASSFGDYEQYF
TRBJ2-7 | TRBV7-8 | CASSLEDVHEQYF
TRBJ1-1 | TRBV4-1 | CASSQVMNTEAFF
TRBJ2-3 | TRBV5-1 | CASTATLRTDTQYF
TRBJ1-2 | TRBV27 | CASSFQGTNYGYTF
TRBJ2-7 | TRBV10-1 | CASGRTGGREQYF
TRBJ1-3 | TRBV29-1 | CSVDHGSGNTIYF
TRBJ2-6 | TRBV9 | CASSPTDLPGANVLTF
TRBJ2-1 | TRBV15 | CATSRDRAASTMKQFF
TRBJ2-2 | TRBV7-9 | CASSFYAGANTGELFF
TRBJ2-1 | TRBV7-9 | CASSTWGDRTGSYNEQFF
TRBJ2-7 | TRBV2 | CASSVQGLAGAIGQYF
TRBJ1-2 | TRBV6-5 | CASSHYSGQATGYTF
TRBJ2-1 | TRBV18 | CASSPDGSVTPYNEQFF
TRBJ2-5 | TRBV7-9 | CASSLAADRWETQYF
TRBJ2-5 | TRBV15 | CATSGEGRGGETQYF
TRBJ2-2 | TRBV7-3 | CASSLTGRSGRTDSGELFF
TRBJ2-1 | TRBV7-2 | CASSLVGGGYLYNEQFF
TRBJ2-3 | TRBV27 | CASSLNTDTQYF
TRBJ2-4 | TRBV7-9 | CASSSTGAFAKNIQYF
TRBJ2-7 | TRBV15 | CATSQLGEQYF
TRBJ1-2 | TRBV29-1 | CSVSRQSNYGYTF
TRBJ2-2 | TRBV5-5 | CASSSTHRNTGELFF
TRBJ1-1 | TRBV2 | CASSGGYPVNTEAFF
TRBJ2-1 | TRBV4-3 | CASSQDSGSWNEQFF
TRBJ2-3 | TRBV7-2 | CASTHRGGPTDTQYF
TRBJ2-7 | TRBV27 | CASSPRGSYEQYF
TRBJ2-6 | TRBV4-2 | CASSPNQAGANVLTF